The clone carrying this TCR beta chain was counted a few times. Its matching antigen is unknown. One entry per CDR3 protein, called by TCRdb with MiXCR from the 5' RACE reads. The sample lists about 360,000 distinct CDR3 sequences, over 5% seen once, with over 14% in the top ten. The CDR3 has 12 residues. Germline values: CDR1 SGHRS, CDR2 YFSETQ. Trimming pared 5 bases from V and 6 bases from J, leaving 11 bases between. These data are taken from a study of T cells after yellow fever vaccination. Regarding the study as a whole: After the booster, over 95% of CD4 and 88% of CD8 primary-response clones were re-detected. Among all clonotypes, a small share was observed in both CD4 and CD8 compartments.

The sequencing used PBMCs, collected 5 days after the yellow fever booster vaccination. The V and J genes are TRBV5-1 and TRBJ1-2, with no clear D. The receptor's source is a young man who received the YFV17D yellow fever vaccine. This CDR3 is CASSYDMNGYTF. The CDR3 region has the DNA TGCGCCAGCAGTTATGACATGAATGGCTACACCTTC.